This record concerns one T cell receptor (beta chain) sequence. Its antigen is not known. When the RNA was reverse transcribed, random hexamers were used with an input of about 0.5 to 1 ug. Amplification of TCR beta CDR3 spanned 54 Vbeta and 13 Jbeta via immunoSEQ multiplex PCR. Via MiXCR, TCRdb re-called the immunoSEQ multiplex PCR reads, giving one row per CDR3 protein. The sample includes about 120,000 distinct CDR3 sequences, 85% to 95% of them seen just once. This sample stems from a study of CD8 T cells in Susac syndrome. Study outcomes and limitations: The study recognized that its TCR sequencing and HLA analysis covered a relatively small number of individuals.

The TCR originated in a human donor with multiple sclerosis. Sequenced: CD4+ T cells from PBMCs.

CDR3 sequence reads: CASSLRDRFYNEQFF. CDR3 in DNA: TGTGCCAGCAGCCTACGGGACAGATTCTACAATGAGCAGTTCTTC. The chain links TRBV5-6 to TRBJ2-1, with 7 positions matching TRBD1. Germline V gene data show CDR1 as SGHDT and CDR2 as YYEEEE. The length of the CDR3 is 15 residues. Unmatched junction bases numbered 7, after V lost 4 bases and J lost 3 bases.